The 10 T cell receptor beta chains below come from one sample, sequenced in a study of T cells in women clearing cervical HPV infection listed by TCRdb under 2018. Library preparation used the immunoSEQ multiplex PCR assay. Imported from immuneACCESS, the table was reduced by TCRdb to in-frame sequences with V and J called. These copies leave out some clones; in studies compared against another copy, an unresolved V gene accounts for under half, and the cause of the remainder is not known. The record for this sample contains about 34,000 clones. The ten largest make up roughly 1.4% of the sample. Sequenced: blood buffy coat. The receptor source for this set is a woman aged 18 to 75 with a cervical HPV16 infection that either progressed to CIN3+ or cleared (not recorded which).

About this clone: The CDR3 goes on 3 residues after the read ends, and that part is filled in from the germline J gene. The rearrangement joins TRBV19 to TRBJ1-2; D uncertain. Per the germline V gene, CDR1 is LNHDA and CDR2 is SQIVND (reference sequence). The CDR3 consists of 13 residues. CDR3: CASSILEGGGYTF. The DNA read from the CDR3 is TGTGCCAGTAGTATACTGGAGGGCGGGGGC.

Concerning this clone itself: The observed sequence ends 3 residues before the CDR3 terminus, with the missing tail filled in from the germline J gene. The rearrangement joins TRBV6-2 or TRBV6-3 to TRBJ1-5, with unresolved D. In germline, CDR1 is MNHEY, CDR2 SVGEGT. The V end was cut by 0 bases, the J end by 6 bases, with 6 bases between. This CDR3 has 13 residues. The sequenced CDR3 bases are TGTGCCAGCAGTTACTCAAGGGTTCAGCCC. Its translation is CASSYSRVQP. The complete CDR3 protein is CASSYSRVQPQHF.

A remark on this clone: Coverage ceases 3 residues before the CDR3 finishes, and the germline J gene fills in the end. The rearrangement links TRBV11-2 to TRBJ1-2; 8 bases match TRBD1. CDR1 is SGHAT and CDR2 is FQNNGV in the germline V gene. This CDR3 spans 15 amino acids. CDR3: CASSLDRDPYNDYTF. CDR3 DNA (partial): TGTGCCAGCAGCTTGGACAGGGACCCCTACAATGAC.

Note on this clone: The read halts 3 residues ahead of the CDR3 end, with the missing end drawn from the germline J gene. V and J are TRBV20-1 and TRBJ1-1; D is unclear. From germline, CDR1 is DFQATT and CDR2 SNEGSKA (reference sequence). The V gene lost 0 bases and the J gene lost 0 bases, with 8 bases spanning the gap. The CDR3 consists of 14 residues. CDR3 sequence reads: CSARDPQVNTEAFF. CDR3 DNA (partial): TGCAGTGCTAGAGACCCCCAGGTGAACACTGAA.

As to this clone: The CDR3 end is not reached by the read, which stops 3 residues before it; the germline J gene fills it in. This chain connects TRBV30 to TRBJ2-3; TRBD2 aligns across 8 bases. With 2 bases clipped from V and 4 bases from J, the junction kept 11 bases outside the gene matches. CDR3 length equals 16 residues. The germline CDR1 and CDR2 sequences are GTSNPN and SVGIG (reference sequence). The CDR3 protein is CAWSPEGRGVADTQYF. CDR3 DNA, as far as it was read: TGTGCCTGGAGTCCTGAGGGGCGGGGGGTCGCAGATACG.

Concerning this clone: Sequencing ends 3 residues short of the CDR3 end; the germline J gene provides the rest. This chain connects TRBV7-2 to TRBJ2-4; TRBD1 matches 11 bases. Germline V gene lookup returns CDR1 SGHTA and CDR2 FQGNSA. This CDR3 is built from 14 residues. The CDR3 is CASSRDRGAEGQYF. CDR3 bases read: TGTGCCAGCAGCCGGGACAGGGGGGCGGAAGGT.

Worth noting for this clone: The DNA ends 3 residues before the CDR3 does, and the rest of the CDR3 is filled in from the germline J gene. V gene TRBV7-9 combines with J gene TRBJ2-4, with 9 nucleotides matching TRBD1. Germline CDR1 and CDR2: SEHNR and FQNEAQ (reference sequence). The CDR3 length is 13 residues. The CDR3 region is CASSLGQGDGQYF. The CDR3 bases that were read are TGTGCCAGCAGCTTGGGACAGGGTGACGGT.

For this clone: Read sequence stops 3 residues before the CDR3 end, and the germline J gene provides the missing end. V is TRBV30 and J is TRBJ1-1; weak D call: TRBD1 (6 bases). CDR3 length equals 15 residues. Trimming removed 4 bases from V and 5 bases from J, with 20 bases in between. Germline V gene data show CDR1 as GTSNPN and CDR2 as SVGIG (reference sequence). Partial CDR3 DNA: TGTGCCTGGACCGGGCTCGCGCGGGGGCGAACTGAA. The encoded protein is CAWTGLARGRTE. The entire CDR3 is CAWTGLARGRTEAFF.

In regard to this clone: The read ends 3 residues before the CDR3 terminus; that terminus is restored from the germline J gene. The chain is built from TRBV5-4 and TRBJ2-3, with TRBD1 matching over 8 bases. The CDR3 is made up of 15 amino acids. Germline V gives CDR1 SGHNT, CDR2 YYREEE (reference sequence). The junction had 4 bases not matched to a gene; V was cut back by 4 bases and J by 0 bases. The chain's CDR3 is CASSPGQASTDTQYF. The CDR3 bases that were read are TGTGCCAGCAGCCCGGGACAGGCTAGCACAGATACG.

The covered CDR3 bases are TGTGCCTGGTCGACAGGGGGGCCCAAGGCG. This gives the protein CAWSTGGPKA. The complete CDR3 sequence is CAWSTGGPKALFF. The V call is TRBV30, the J call TRBJ2-2; 9 nucleotides align to TRBD1. With the read ending 3 residues before the CDR3 end, the germline J gene is used to fill in that end. This CDR3 is built from 13 residues. Per the germline V gene, CDR1 is GTSNPN and CDR2 is SVGIG (reference sequence). Together with reference TRBV30 and TRBJ2-2, the CDR3 gives the full variable domain: SQTIHQWPATLVQPVGSPLSLECTVEGTSNPNLYWYRQAAGRGLQLLFYSVGIGQISSEVPQNLSASRPQDRQFILSSKKLLLSDSGFYLCAWSTGGPKALFFGEGSRLTVL.